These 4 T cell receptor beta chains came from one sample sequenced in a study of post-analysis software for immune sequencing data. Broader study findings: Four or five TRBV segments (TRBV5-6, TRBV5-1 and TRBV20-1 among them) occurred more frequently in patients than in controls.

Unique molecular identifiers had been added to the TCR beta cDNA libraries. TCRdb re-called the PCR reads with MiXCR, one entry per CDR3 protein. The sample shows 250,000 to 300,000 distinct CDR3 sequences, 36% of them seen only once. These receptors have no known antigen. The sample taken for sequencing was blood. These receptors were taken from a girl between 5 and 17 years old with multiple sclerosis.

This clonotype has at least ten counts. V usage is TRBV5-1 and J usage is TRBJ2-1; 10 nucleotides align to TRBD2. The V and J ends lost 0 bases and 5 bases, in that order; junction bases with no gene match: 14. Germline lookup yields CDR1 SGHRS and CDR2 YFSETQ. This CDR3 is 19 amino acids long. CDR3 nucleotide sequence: TGCGCCAGCAGCTTGGATGCTAGCGGGAGAGGTGGTGGACACAATGAGCAGTTCTTC. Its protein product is CASSLDASGRGGGHNEQFF.

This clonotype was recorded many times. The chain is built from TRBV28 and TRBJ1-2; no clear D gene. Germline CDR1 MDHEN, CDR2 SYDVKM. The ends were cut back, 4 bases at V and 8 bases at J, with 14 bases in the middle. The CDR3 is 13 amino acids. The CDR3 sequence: CASSYPQARGYTF. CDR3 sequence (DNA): TGTGCCAGCAGTTATCCCCAGGCTCGGGGCTACACCTTC.

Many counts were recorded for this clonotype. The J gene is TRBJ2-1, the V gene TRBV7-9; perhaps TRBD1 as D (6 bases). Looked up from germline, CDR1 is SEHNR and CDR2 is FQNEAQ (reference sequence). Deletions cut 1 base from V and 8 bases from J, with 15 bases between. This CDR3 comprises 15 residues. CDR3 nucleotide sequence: TGTGCCAGCAGCTTAGTCAGGGGCGCGATTCATGAGCAGTTCTTC. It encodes CASSLVRGAIHEQFF.

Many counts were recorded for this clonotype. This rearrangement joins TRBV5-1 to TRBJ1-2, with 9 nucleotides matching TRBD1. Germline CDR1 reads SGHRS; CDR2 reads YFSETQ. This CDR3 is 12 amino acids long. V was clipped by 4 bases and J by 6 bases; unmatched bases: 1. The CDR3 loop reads CASSGQGNGYTF. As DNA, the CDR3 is TGCGCCAGCAGCGGACAGGGGAATGGCTACACCTTC.